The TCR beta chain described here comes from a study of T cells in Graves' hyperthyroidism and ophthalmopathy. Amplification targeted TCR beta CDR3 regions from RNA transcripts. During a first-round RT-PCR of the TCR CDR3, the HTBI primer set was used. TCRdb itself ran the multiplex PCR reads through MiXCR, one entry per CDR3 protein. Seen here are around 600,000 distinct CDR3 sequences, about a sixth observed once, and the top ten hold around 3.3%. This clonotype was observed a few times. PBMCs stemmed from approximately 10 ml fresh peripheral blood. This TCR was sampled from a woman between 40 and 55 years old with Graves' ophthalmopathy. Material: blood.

The CDR3 sequence is CSAGDQETQYF. The CDR3, as DNA: TGCAGCGCGGGGGATCAAGAGACCCAGTACTTC. V gene TRBV29-1 combines with J gene TRBJ2-5, with a tentative D call TRBD2 (6 bases). CDR1 and CDR2 (germline): SQVTM, ANQGSEA. V lost 7 bases and J 2 bases, leaving 8 bases between the germline ends. The CDR3 is made up of 11 amino acids.